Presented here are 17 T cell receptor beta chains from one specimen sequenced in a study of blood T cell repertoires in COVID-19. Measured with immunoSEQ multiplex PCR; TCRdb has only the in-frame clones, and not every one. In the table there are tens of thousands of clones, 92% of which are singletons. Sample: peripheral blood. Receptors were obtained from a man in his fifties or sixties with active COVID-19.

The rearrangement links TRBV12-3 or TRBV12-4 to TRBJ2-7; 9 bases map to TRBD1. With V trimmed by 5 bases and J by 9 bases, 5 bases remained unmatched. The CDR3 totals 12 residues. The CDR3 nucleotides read TGTGCCAGCAGTCACAGGGGGCAACGGCAGTACTTC. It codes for CASSHRGQRQYF.

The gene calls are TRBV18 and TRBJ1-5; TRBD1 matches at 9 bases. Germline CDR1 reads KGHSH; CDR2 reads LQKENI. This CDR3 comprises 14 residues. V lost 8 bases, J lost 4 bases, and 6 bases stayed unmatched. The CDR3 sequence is CASAGQGGNQPQHF. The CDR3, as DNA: TGTGCCAGCGCGGGACAGGGTGGGAATCAGCCCCAGCATTTT.

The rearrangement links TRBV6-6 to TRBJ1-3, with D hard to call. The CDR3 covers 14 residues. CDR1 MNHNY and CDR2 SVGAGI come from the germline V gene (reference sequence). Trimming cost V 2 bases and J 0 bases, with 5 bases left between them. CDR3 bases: TGTGCCAGCAGTTACGGGAGCTCTGGAAACACCATATATTTT. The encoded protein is CASSYGSSGNTIYF.

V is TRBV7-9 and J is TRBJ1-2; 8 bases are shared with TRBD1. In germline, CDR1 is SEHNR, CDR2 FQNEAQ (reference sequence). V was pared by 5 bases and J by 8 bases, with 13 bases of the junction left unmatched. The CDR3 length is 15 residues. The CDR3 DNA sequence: TGTGCCAGCAGCCCCGAAAAGGGACAGGCCAACGGCTACACCTTC. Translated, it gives CASSPEKGQANGYTF.

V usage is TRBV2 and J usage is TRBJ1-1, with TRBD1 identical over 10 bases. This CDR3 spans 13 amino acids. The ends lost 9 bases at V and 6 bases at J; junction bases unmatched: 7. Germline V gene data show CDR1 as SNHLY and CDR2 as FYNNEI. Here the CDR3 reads CARDRGKRAEAFF. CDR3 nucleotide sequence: TGTGCCAGGGACAGGGGGAAGAGGGCTGAAGCTTTCTTT.

The CDR3, as DNA: TGTGCCAGCAGCTCGGATAACAGGGGAGTGGGAGCTTTCTTT. This translates into CASSSDNRGVGAFF. V usage is TRBV7-9 and J usage is TRBJ1-1, with TRBD1 identical over 7 bases. V lost 4 bases to trimming and J lost 10 bases; unmatched junction nucleotides: 12. This CDR3 contains 14 residues. Germline CDR1 is SEHNR and CDR2 is FQNEAQ (reference sequence).

CDR3: CASSSRGVVWGGDQPQHF. CDR3 nucleotide sequence: TGTGCCAGCAGTTCAAGAGGGGTGGTATGGGGAGGGGATCAGCCCCAGCATTTT. The chain combines TRBV28 with TRBJ1-5; a weak D match, TRBD1 (5 bases). CDR3 length equals 18 residues. Germline loops: CDR1 MDHEN, CDR2 SYDVKM. Deletions cut 4 bases from V and 5 bases from J, with 24 bases between.

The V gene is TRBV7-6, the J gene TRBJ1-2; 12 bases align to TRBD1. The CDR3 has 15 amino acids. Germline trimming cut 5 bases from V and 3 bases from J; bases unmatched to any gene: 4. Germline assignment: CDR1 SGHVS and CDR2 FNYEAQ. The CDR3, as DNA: TGTGCCAGCAGCAAAGGGACAGGGGGCGACTATGGCTACACCTTC. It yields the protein CASSKGTGGDYGYTF. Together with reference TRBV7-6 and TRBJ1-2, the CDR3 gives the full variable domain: GAGVSQSPRYKVTKRGQDVALRCDPISGHVSLYWYRQALGQGPEFLTYFNYEAQQDKSGLPNDRFSAERPEGSISTLTIQRTEQRDSAMYRCASSKGTGGDYGYTFGSGTRLTVV.

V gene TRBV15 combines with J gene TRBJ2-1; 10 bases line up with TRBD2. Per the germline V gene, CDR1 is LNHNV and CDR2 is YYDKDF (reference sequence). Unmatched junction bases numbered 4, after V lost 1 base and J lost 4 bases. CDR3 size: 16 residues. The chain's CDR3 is CATSRGRTSGYNEQFF. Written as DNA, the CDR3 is TGTGCCACCAGCAGAGGGAGGACTAGCGGTTACAATGAGCAGTTCTTC.

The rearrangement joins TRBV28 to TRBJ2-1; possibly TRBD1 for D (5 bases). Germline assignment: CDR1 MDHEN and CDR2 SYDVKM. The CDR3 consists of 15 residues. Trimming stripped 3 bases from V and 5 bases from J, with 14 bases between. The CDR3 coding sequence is TGTGCCAGCAGTTTGGGGCAGTTACTTAACAATGAGCAGTTCTTC. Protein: CASSLGQLLNNEQFF.

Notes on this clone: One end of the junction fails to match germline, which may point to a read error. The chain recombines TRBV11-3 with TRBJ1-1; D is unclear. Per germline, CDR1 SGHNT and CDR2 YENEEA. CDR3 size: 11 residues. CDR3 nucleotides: TGTGCCAGCAGCGATCGGACTGGAGCTTTCTTT. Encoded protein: CASSDRTGAFF.

CDR3 nucleotides: TGTGCCAGCAGTTTAGGGGCGGGAGCAACCTACGAGCAGTACTTC. Translation: CASSLGAGATYEQYF. The rearrangement joins TRBV27 to TRBJ2-7, with TRBD2 identical over 7 bases. The V gene end was trimmed by 2 bases and the J gene end by 2 bases; junction bases not matched to a gene: 6. The CDR3 is made up of 15 amino acids. Germline V gene sequence: CDR1 MNHEY, CDR2 SMNVEV (reference sequence).

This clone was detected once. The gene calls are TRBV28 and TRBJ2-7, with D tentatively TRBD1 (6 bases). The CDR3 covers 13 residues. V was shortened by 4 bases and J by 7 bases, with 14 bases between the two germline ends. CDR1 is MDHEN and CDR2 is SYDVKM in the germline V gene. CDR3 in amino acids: CASSWGRGGEQYF. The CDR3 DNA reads TGTGCCAGCAGTTGGGGCAGGGGTGGAGAGCAGTACTTC.

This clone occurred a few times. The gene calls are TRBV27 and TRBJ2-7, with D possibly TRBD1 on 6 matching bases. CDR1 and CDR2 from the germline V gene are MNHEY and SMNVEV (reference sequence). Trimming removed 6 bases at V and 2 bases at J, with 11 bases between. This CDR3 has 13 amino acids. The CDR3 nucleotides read TGTGCCAGCAGAACAGGGCAAGCCTACGAGCAGTACTTC. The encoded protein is CASRTGQAYEQYF.

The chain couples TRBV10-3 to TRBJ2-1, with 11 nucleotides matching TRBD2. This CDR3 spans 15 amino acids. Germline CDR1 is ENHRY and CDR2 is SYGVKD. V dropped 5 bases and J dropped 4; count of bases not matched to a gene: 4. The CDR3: CAISIAGGGYNEQFF. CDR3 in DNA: TGTGCCATCAGTATAGCGGGAGGGGGATACAATGAGCAGTTCTTC.

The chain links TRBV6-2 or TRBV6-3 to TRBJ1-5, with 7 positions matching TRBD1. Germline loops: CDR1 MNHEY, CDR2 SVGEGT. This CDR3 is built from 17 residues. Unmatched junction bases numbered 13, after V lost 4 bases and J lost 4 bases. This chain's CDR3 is CASSFYPGDSLNQPQHF. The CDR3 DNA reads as TGTGCCAGCAGTTTTTACCCCGGGGACAGCCTAAATCAGCCCCAGCATTTT.

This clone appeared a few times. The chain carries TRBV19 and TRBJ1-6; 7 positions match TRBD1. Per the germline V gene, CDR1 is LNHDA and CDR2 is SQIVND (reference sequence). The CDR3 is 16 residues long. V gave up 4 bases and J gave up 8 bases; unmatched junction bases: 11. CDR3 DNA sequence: TGTGCCAGTAGTACACCCCCCGGGACAGCACATTCACCCCTCCACTTT. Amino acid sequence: CASSTPPGTAHSPLHF. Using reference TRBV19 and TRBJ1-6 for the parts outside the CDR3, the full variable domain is DGGITQSPKYLFRKEGQNVTLSCEQNLNHDAMYWYRQDPGQGLRLIYYSQIVNDFQKGDIAEGYSVSREKKESFPLTVTSAQKNPTAFYLCASSTPPGTAHSPLHFGNGTRLTVT.